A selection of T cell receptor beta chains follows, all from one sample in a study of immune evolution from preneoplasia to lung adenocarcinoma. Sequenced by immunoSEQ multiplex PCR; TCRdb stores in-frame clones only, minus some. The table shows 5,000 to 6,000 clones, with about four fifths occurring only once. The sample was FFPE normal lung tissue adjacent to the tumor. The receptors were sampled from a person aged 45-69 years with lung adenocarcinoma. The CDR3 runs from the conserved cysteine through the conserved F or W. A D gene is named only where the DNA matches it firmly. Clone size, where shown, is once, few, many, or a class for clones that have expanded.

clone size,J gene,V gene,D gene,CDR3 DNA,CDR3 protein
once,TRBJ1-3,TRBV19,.,TGTGCCAGTAGCACGAGGGGGTTAAACACCATATATTTT,CASSTRGLNTIYF
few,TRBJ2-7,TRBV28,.,TGTGCCAGCAGTTACCAGAGACTCGGCCTGGAGTACTTC,CASSYQRLGLEYF
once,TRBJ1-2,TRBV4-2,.,TGTGCCAGCAGCCAAGAGGATCCCGGAACTAACTATGGCTACACCTTC,CASSQEDPGTNYGYTF
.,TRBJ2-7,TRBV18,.,TGTGCCAGCTCACCACCCAGCTCCTACGAGCAGTACTTC,CASSPPSSYEQYF
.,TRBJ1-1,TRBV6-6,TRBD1,TGTGCCAGCAGCCCTAGGACAGGGGGTATAGCTTTCTTT,CASSPRTGGIAFF
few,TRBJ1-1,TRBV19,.,TGTGCCAGTAGTAATCCGGTCCCCGAAGCTTTCTTT,CASSNPVPEAFF
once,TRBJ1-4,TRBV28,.,TGTGCCAGCAGTACCATGGGGTCGGGTAATGAAAAACTGTTTTTT,CASSTMGSGNEKLFF
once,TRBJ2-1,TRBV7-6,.,TGTGCCAGCAGCTTAGTAGGGAGCTCCTACAATGAGCAGTTCTTC,CASSLVGSSYNEQFF
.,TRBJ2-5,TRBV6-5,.,TGTGCCAGCAGTTACTCGGTAGTAGAGACCCAGTACTTC,CASSYSVVETQYF
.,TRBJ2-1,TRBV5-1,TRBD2,TGCGCCAGCAGTTCTAGCGGGGGGTACAATGAGCAGTTCTTC,CASSSSGGYNEQFF
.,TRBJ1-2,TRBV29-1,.,TGCAGCGTTCCAAGGGGCGGAAACTATGGCTACACCTTC,CSVPRGGNYGYTF
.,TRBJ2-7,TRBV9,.,TGTGCCAGCAGCGTAGAAGGAGAGGACGAGCAGTACTTC,CASSVEGEDEQYF
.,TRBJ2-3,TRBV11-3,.,TGTGCCAGCAGCTTAAGGCGCACAGATACGCAGTATTTT,CASSLRRTDTQYF
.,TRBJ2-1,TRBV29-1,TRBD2,TGCAGCGTTCTAGCGGGAGCTTTCTACAATGAGCAGTTCTTC,CSVLAGAFYNEQFF